These 32 T cell receptor beta chains were sequenced from one sample in a study of a mutant IDH1 vaccine in newly diagnosed glioma. The time point here: week 35, safety follow-up. Doses consisted of 300 ug of mutant IDH1 20-mer peptide each, paired with topical imiquimod. Assay: immunoSEQ multiplex PCR; the TCRdb copy retains only in-frame clones and omits some. In the table there are some 60,000 clones, 75% to 85% of which are singletons. These receptors lack a known antigen. This sample comprised PBMCs, obtained from a glioma patient whose treatment included an IDH1 peptide vaccine. The receptor source for this set is a man between 35 and 55 years old with glioma.

The rearrangement uses TRBV4-2 and TRBJ2-3; D may correspond to TRBD1 or TRBD2 (5 bases each). This CDR3 contains 14 residues. Between the trimmed V and J ends, which lost 0 bases and 4 bases, there was a span of 8 bases. The germline V gene encodes CDR1 LGHNA and CDR2 YNFKEQ. The DNA of the CDR3 is TGTGCCAGCAGCCAAGAATGGGGGTCAGATACGCAGTATTTT. Its translation: CASSQEWGSDTQYF.

The V call is TRBV5-4, the J call TRBJ1-4; D unresolved. CDR3 length: 14 amino acids. Trimming removed 4 bases at V and 4 bases at J, with 11 bases between. Germline V lookup: CDR1 SGHNT, CDR2 YYREEE (reference sequence). The CDR3 here is CASSPAGVNEKLFF. The CDR3 nucleotides are TGTGCCAGCAGCCCCGCCGGTGTTAATGAAAAACTGTTTTTT. Using reference TRBV5-4 and TRBJ1-4 for the parts outside the CDR3, the full variable domain is ETGVTQSPTHLIKTRGQQVTLRCSSQSGHNTVSWYQQALGQGPQFIFQYYREEENGRGNFPPRFSGLQFPNYSSELNVNALELDDSALYLCASSPAGVNEKLFFGSGTQLSVL.

Ten or more counts support this clone. The genes are TRBV6-5 and TRBJ1-4, with a tentative D call TRBD1 (6 bases). There are 14 residues in the CDR3. The germline CDR1 and CDR2 sequences are MNHEY and SVGAGI. V was cut by 6 bases and J by 7 bases, with 15 bases left in between. The CDR3, as DNA: TGTGCCAGCAGCCAAACACAGGGAGGTGAAAAACTGTTTTTT. Protein product: CASSQTQGGEKLFF.

As to this clone: Sequence at one end of the junction differs from germline and may be a read error. This chain connects TRBV7-7 to TRBJ2-1, with D perhaps matching TRBD1 (6 bases). The germline V gene has CDR1 SSHAT and CDR2 FNYEAQ (reference sequence). The CDR3 spans 13 residues. This CDR3 is CASSLGGPNEQFF. DNA for the CDR3: TGTGCTAGCAGCTTAGGGGGACCTAATGAGCAGTTCTTC.

The CDR3 sequence: CASSPTHGSGRETQYF. DNA of the CDR3: TGTGCCAGCAGCCCTACTCATGGCAGCGGGAGAGAGACCCAGTACTTC. This rearrangement joins TRBV11-2 to TRBJ2-5; 8 nucleotides line up with TRBD2. The CDR3 is made up of 16 amino acids. CDR1 and CDR2 (germline): SGHAT, FQNNGV. The V segment lost 5 bases and the J segment 4 bases; nucleotides outside the gene matches: 12.

This clone was found once. The rearrangement uses TRBV6-5 and TRBJ2-1; weak D call: TRBD2 (6 bases). CDR3 length: 13 amino acids. The V end was cut by 7 bases, the J end by 6 bases, with 13 bases between. Per germline, CDR1 MNHEY and CDR2 SVGAGI. The CDR3 nucleotides are TGTGCCAGCACCATCCCCGGGGGCAATGAGCAGTTCTTC. It encodes CASTIPGGNEQFF.

J is TRBJ2-2 and V is TRBV7-3; 9 bases agree with TRBD2. The CDR3 runs to 15 residues. In germline, CDR1 is SGHTA, CDR2 FQGTGA. Unmatched junction bases numbered 1, after V lost 5 bases and J lost 0 bases. This CDR3 is CASSLAGTNTGELFF. CDR3 in DNA: TGTGCCAGCAGCCTAGCGGGAACGAACACCGGGGAGCTGTTTTTT.

The chain is built from TRBV28 and TRBJ1-2, with D uncertain. Germline CDR1 is MDHEN and CDR2 is SYDVKM. The length of the CDR3 is 13 residues. The V and J ends lost 5 bases and 7 bases respectively, with 14 bases between them. The CDR3 coding sequence is TGTGCCAGCAGTCGGACGGGATCTTTTGGCTACACCTTC. Translated: CASSRTGSFGYTF.

This rearrangement joins TRBV28 to TRBJ2-6; 7 bases align to TRBD1. The CDR3 length is 15 residues. Trimming took 5 bases from V and 4 from J; bases not matched to a gene: 5. Looked up from germline, CDR1 is MDHEN and CDR2 is SYDVKM. CDR3 loop: CASSRTGVGANVLTF. In nucleotides, the CDR3 is TGTGCCAGCAGTAGAACAGGGGTAGGGGCCAACGTCCTGACTTTC.

V usage is TRBV20-1 and J usage is TRBJ1-2; possible D gene TRBD1, 5 bases. The ends were cut back, 5 bases at V and 10 bases at J, with 14 bases in the middle. From germline, CDR1 is DFQATT and CDR2 SNEGSKA (reference sequence). The CDR3 is made up of 11 amino acids. CDR3 loop: CSALVAGIYTF. CDR3 bases: TGCAGTGCTCTTGTGGCAGGGATCTACACCTTC.

The genes are TRBV11-3 and TRBJ2-5, with 9 bases that match TRBD2. Germline V gene data show CDR1 as SGHNT and CDR2 as YENEEA. Unmatched junction bases numbered 7, after V lost 3 bases and J lost 5 bases. This CDR3 comprises 15 residues. In DNA form, the CDR3 reads TGTGCCAGCAGCTTGCCGGGACTAGCAAGGGAGACCCAGTACTTC. Amino acids: CASSLPGLARETQYF. Based on the CDR3 plus reference TRBV11-3 and TRBJ2-5, the full variable domain is EAGVVQSPRYKIIEKKQPVAFWCNPISGHNTLYWYLQNLGQGPELLIRYENEEAVDDSQLPKDRFSAERLKGVDSTLKIQPAELGDSAVYLCASSLPGLARETQYFGPGTRLLVL.

The chain joins TRBV30 to TRBJ2-3, with D perhaps matching TRBD1 (6 bases). Germline-derived CDR1 and CDR2 are GTSNPN and SVGIG (reference sequence). The length of the CDR3 is 16 residues. The germline V and J ends were trimmed by 5 bases and 1 base, with 19 bases remaining between them. The CDR3 region is CAWGKTGSWGTDTQYF. The CDR3 DNA follows: TGTGCCTGGGGGAAGACAGGCTCATGGGGCACAGATACGCAGTATTTT.

The chain combines TRBV9 with TRBJ1-3, with D perhaps TRBD1 (6 bases). Trimming pared 0 bases from V and 3 bases from J, leaving 7 bases between. Germline-derived CDR1 and CDR2 are SGDLS and YYNGEE. The CDR3 totals 14 residues. The CDR3 loop is CASSVGTVGNTIYF. DNA of the CDR3: TGTGCCAGCAGCGTAGGGACAGTTGGAAACACCATATATTTT.

This chain joins TRBV4-2 and TRBJ1-4, with D hard to call. Germline-derived CDR1 and CDR2 are LGHNA and YNFKEQ. The CDR3 is 17 residues long. The ends were cut back, 1 base at V and 0 bases at J, with 12 bases in the middle. The CDR3 loop is CASSQGEDIATNEKLFF. The CDR3 DNA follows: TGTGCCAGCAGCCAAGGAGAAGACATAGCAACTAATGAAAAACTGTTTTTT.

The chain uses TRBV5-4 and TRBJ1-6; 8 bases match TRBD1. V shed 4 bases and J 7 bases; nucleotides not matched to a gene: 10. This CDR3 is built from 16 residues. Germline V gene lookup returns CDR1 SGHNT and CDR2 YYREEE (reference sequence). The CDR3 loop is CASSPGRQGANSPLHF. The CDR3 coding sequence is TGTGCCAGCAGCCCTGGTAGGCAGGGGGCGAATTCACCCCTCCACTTT.

This chain uses TRBV2 with TRBJ2-4, with D unresolved. Germline lookup yields CDR1 SNHLY and CDR2 FYNNEI. Trimming left V 6 bases short and J 0 bases short, with 9 bases between. The CDR3 extends over 14 amino acids. CDR3 sequence reads: CASSLRQAKNIQYF. The CDR3 DNA sequence: TGTGCCAGCAGCTTAAGACAAGCCAAAAACATTCAGTACTTC.

J is TRBJ2-5 and V is TRBV10-3, with 8 bases that match TRBD2. V dropped 6 bases and J dropped 3; count of bases not matched to a gene: 0. The CDR3 totals 12 residues. Germline V lookup: CDR1 ENHRY, CDR2 SYGVKD. This chain's CDR3 is CAIRGLEETQYF. The CDR3 DNA follows: TGTGCCATCAGGGGACTAGAAGAGACCCAGTACTTC.

The chain links TRBV15 to TRBJ2-2; TRBD1 aligns across 9 bases. Germline V CDR1 and CDR2: LNHNV, YYDKDF (reference sequence). V shed 0 bases, J shed 4 bases, and the junction held 6 bases outside the gene matches. This CDR3 comprises 17 residues. The CDR3 sequence: CATSRDLQGAVTGELFF. CDR3 DNA sequence: TGTGCCACCAGCAGAGACCTACAGGGGGCGGTCACCGGGGAGCTGTTTTTT.

The rearrangement links TRBV4-2 to TRBJ1-1; TRBD1 matches at 9 bases. Germline V CDR1 and CDR2: LGHNA, YNFKEQ. The V segment lost 2 bases and the J segment 3 bases; nucleotides outside the gene matches: 4. The CDR3 runs to 15 residues. The DNA of the CDR3 is TGTGCCAGCAGCCAATTGGGACAGGGTGACACTGAAGCTTTCTTT. This encodes CASSQLGQGDTEAFF.

This clone has only one observation. The chain has TRBV27 and TRBJ1-1; 7 bases match TRBD1. The CDR3 contains 15 residues. Germline-derived CDR1 and CDR2 are MNHEY and SMNVEV (reference sequence). J gave up 1 base and V 5 bases, and 7 bases lay outside the gene matches. CDR3 nucleotides: TGTGCCAGCAGTCTTGGGTCAGGGGGGAACACTGAAGCTTTCTTT. It codes for CASSLGSGGNTEAFF.

The rearrangement links TRBV6-1 to TRBJ2-3, with 8 bases fitting TRBD1. The CDR3 loop spans 14 amino acids. J lost 5 bases, V lost 6 bases, and 7 bases had no gene match. Per the germline V gene, CDR1 is MNHNS and CDR2 is SASEGT. Here the CDR3 DNA reads TGTGCCAGCAGCCGAGGACAGGGAGGAGATACGCAGTATTTT. Translated: CASSRGQGGDTQYF.

This clone has only a few counts. The gene calls are TRBV4-2 and TRBJ2-1; TRBD2 is a possible D gene (6 bases). The CDR3 sequence is 14 residues long. Trimming left V 0 bases short and J 8 bases short, with 11 bases between. Germline V gene sequence: CDR1 LGHNA, CDR2 YNFKEQ. This CDR3 is CASSQDSGGDEQFF. CDR3 DNA: TGTGCCAGCAGCCAAGATAGCGGTGGGGATGAGCAGTTCTTC.

The rearrangement joins TRBV10-3 to TRBJ2-7; 7 bases are a match to TRBD1. Trimming cost V 10 bases and J 0 bases; bases outside gene matches: 12. This CDR3 comprises 15 residues. Germline-derived CDR1 and CDR2 are ENHRY and SYGVKD. The CDR3 bases are TGTGCCACTCGGGACCCAGGGGGAAGCTCCTACGAGCAGTACTTC. Protein: CATRDPGGSSYEQYF.

The V call is TRBV29-1, the J call TRBJ2-1; unclear D gene. Germline V gives CDR1 SQVTM, CDR2 ANQGSEA. V gave up 6 bases and J gave up 9 bases, with 9 bases separating them. This CDR3 is 10 amino acids long. CDR3 DNA sequence: TGCAGCGTCCATCCGGTTGAGCAGTTCTTC. It specifies CSVHPVEQFF.

The J gene is TRBJ2-1, the V gene TRBV29-1; D is undetermined. Trimming cost V 2 bases and J 8 bases, with 7 bases left between them. The CDR3 is 11 residues long. CDR1 SQVTM and CDR2 ANQGSEA come from the germline V gene. This CDR3 is CSVELRDEQFF. The CDR3 bases are TGCAGCGTTGAACTCCGGGATGAGCAGTTCTTC.

CDR3 loop: CASSLRGGDTGELFF. The CDR3 coding sequence is TGCGCCAGCAGCCTGAGGGGGGGCGACACCGGGGAGCTGTTTTTT. This rearrangement joins TRBV5-1 to TRBJ2-2; D is possibly TRBD2 (7 bases). This CDR3 spans 15 amino acids. Trimming removed 4 bases from V and 3 bases from J, with 13 bases in between. Germline lookup yields CDR1 SGHRS and CDR2 YFSETQ. Looking up the rest from reference TRBV5-1 and TRBJ2-2 gives the full variable domain: KAGVTQTPRYLIKTRGQQVTLSCSPISGHRSVSWYQQTPGQGLQFLFEYFSETQRNKGNFPGRFSGRQFSNSRSEMNVSTLELGDSALYLCASSLRGGDTGELFFGEGSRLTVL.

The V call is TRBV6-8, the J call TRBJ2-5; D possibly uses TRBD1 or TRBD2 (6 bases each). The DNA end favors TRBJ2-7, so the J call may be wrong. CDR1 and CDR2 (germline): MNHGY, SAAAGT. This CDR3 comprises 15 residues. The CDR3 region has the DNA TGTGCCAGCAGTAGAGGGGGGTTGGGTCGCTACGAGCAGTACTTC. Amino acids: CASSRGGLGRYEQYF.

The chain uses TRBV28 and TRBJ1-2; 10 bases map to TRBD1. The V gene end was trimmed by 3 bases and the J gene end by 3 bases; junction bases not matched to a gene: 4. This CDR3 is 15 amino acids long. Germline-derived CDR1 and CDR2 are MDHEN and SYDVKM. The CDR3 coding sequence is TGTGCCAGCAGTTTCCGGGGACAGGGGCACTATGGCTACACCTTC. This sequence encodes CASSFRGQGHYGYTF.

The chain uses TRBV19 and TRBJ1-3; D remains unclear. The CDR3 spans 15 residues. CDR1 and CDR2 (germline): LNHDA, SQIVND (reference sequence). Trimming took off 1 base at V and 1 base at J, with 8 bases between the two ends. The CDR3 is CASSIVARSGNTIYF. CDR3 nucleotides: TGTGCCAGTAGTATAGTAGCCCGTTCTGGAAACACCATATATTTT.

The V call is TRBV6-6, the J call TRBJ2-3; D remains ambiguous. Between the trimmed V and J ends, which lost 2 bases and 2 bases, there was a span of 11 bases. This CDR3 region has 15 residues. Germline V gene sequence: CDR1 MNHNY, CDR2 SVGAGI (reference sequence). Here the CDR3 reads CASSYLASFTDTQYF. CDR3 DNA sequence: TGTGCCAGCAGTTACCTGGCCTCTTTCACAGATACGCAGTATTTT.

The V gene is TRBV5-4, the J gene TRBJ2-7; D is ambiguous. Per the germline V gene, CDR1 is SGHNT and CDR2 is YYREEE (reference sequence). The CDR3 length is 15 residues. V was shortened by 0 bases and J by 5 bases, with 15 bases between the two germline ends. CDR3 in amino acids: CASSLEIGKTDEQYF. CDR3 in DNA: TGTGCCAGCAGCTTGGAGATAGGAAAAACTGACGAGCAGTACTTC.

The sample holds one count of this clone. The chain joins TRBV7-2 to TRBJ2-7; 7 nucleotides align to TRBD1. V lost 4 bases to trimming and J lost 5 bases; unmatched junction nucleotides: 11. The CDR3 length is 15 residues. From germline, CDR1 is SGHTA and CDR2 FQGNSA. DNA of the CDR3: TGTGCCAGCAGCTATTTGACAGGGTCATTAAACGAGCAGTACTTC. This codes for CASSYLTGSLNEQYF.